Listed here are 27 T cell receptor beta chains from one sample, sequenced in a study of regulatory T cells in long-lasting Graves disease. iRepertoire HTBI primers and Arm-PCR of CDR3 regions built TCR beta libraries. TCRdb redid the calling of the multiplex PCR reads with MiXCR, one entry per CDR3 protein. Of around 460,000 distinct CDR3 sequences in the sample, about 20% were seen once. Indicated time point: persistent/refractory GD, antithyroid drugs over 5 years with positive TRAb. PBMC RNA served as the TCR library source. The material sequenced was peripheral blood mononuclear cells (PBMCs), taken when the disease was refractory, from a patient treated with antithyroid drugs. The receptor source for this set is a female donor with Graves disease.

The chain is built from TRBV20-1 and TRBJ2-3; perhaps D is TRBD1 or TRBD2 (6 bases each). This CDR3 comprises 15 residues. The V gene's germline CDR1 is DFQATT and CDR2 SNEGSKA (reference sequence). Trimming removed 6 bases from V and 0 bases from J, with 16 bases in between. The DNA of the CDR3 is TGCAGTGCCAATCTAGGGGGGCCAAGCACAGATACGCAGTATTTT. This encodes CSANLGGPSTDTQYF.

Comments on this clonotype: Just one base apart from a much larger clone, this may be a read error. This chain joins TRBV28 and TRBJ1-1; D remains unclear. This CDR3 region has 13 residues. Per the germline V gene, CDR1 is MDHEN and CDR2 is SYDVKM. The CDR3 reads CASNGDWNAEAFF. Here the CDR3 DNA reads TGTGCCAGCAACGGAGACTGGAACGCTGAAGCTTTCTTT. Drawing the rest from reference TRBV28 and TRBJ1-1, the complete variable domain is DVKVTQSSRYLVKRTGEKVFLECVQDMDHENMFWYRQDPGLGLRLIYFSYDVKMKEKGDIPEGYSVSREKKERFSLILESASTNQTSMYLCASNGDWNAEAFFGQGTRLTVV.

This clonotype has only a few counts. This chain links TRBV6-9 with TRBJ1-1; 8 bases are shared with TRBD1. V dropped 3 bases and J dropped 5; count of bases not matched to a gene: 8. The CDR3 consists of 15 residues. The germline V gene encodes CDR1 MNHGY and CDR2 SVAAGI. In DNA form, the CDR3 reads TGTGCCAGCAGTTACTCAGGGGGCTTGGGGACTGAAGCTTTCTTT. Translation gives CASSYSGGLGTEAFF.

This clonotype was recorded many times. The chain employs TRBV24-1 and TRBJ2-2, with TRBD1 as a possible D gene (6 bases). The CDR3 has 14 amino acids. V lost 0 bases and J lost 8, with 9 bases in between. Per the germline V gene, CDR1 is KGHDR and CDR2 is SFDVKD. DNA of the CDR3: TGTGCCACCAGTGATTTGGACGGGACAGGGGAGCTGTTTTTT. It yields the protein CATSDLDGTGELFF.

The chain combines TRBV6-1 with TRBJ1-5; D might be TRBD1 (6 bases). Trimming stripped 8 bases from V and 1 base from J, with 15 bases between. This CDR3 contains 15 residues. Germline assignment: CDR1 MNHNS and CDR2 SASEGT. CDR3 nucleotides: TGTGCCAGCCGCAGCCAAGGGGGAAGCAATCAGCCCCAGCATTTT. It translates to CASRSQGGSNQPQHF.

V usage is TRBV10-3 and J usage is TRBJ2-1, with 16 bases fitting TRBD2. The germline V gene has CDR1 ENHRY and CDR2 SYGVKD. Trimming at V came to 2 bases and at J to 4 bases, leaving 5 bases not matched to a gene. This CDR3 has 18 amino acids. Here the CDR3 reads CAISERGTSGGGYNEQFF. In DNA, the CDR3 is TGTGCCATCAGTGAGCGCGGGACTAGCGGGGGGGGGTACAATGAGCAGTTCTTC.

The chain has TRBV5-1 and TRBJ2-7, with 8 nucleotides matching TRBD1. The germline gives CDR1 SGHRS, CDR2 YFSETQ. The V gene end was trimmed by 2 bases and the J gene end by 7 bases; junction bases not matched to a gene: 8. The CDR3 length is 14 residues. CDR3: CASSFWTGHREQYF. The CDR3 DNA reads as TGCGCCAGCAGCTTCTGGACAGGGCATCGGGAGCAGTACTTC.

This clonotype was seen only a few times. The chain uses TRBV29-1 and TRBJ1-2, with D maybe TRBD1 (6 bases). V gave up 7 bases and J gave up 2 bases, with 17 bases separating them. Germline V gene data show CDR1 as SQVTM and CDR2 as ANQGSEA. The CDR3 has 14 residues. The CDR3 DNA reads as TGCAGCGCCTCTCGGCAGGGGTTAAACTATGGCTACACCTTC. The encoded protein is CSASRQGLNYGYTF.

The chain uses TRBV20-1 and TRBJ1-4; D gene unclear. V lost 5 bases, J lost 14 bases, and 12 bases lay in between. Germline CDR1 and CDR2: DFQATT and SNEGSKA (reference sequence). CDR3 length: 10 amino acids. CDR3 nucleotides: TGCAGTGCTCCCGGGGTTAGGCTGTTTTTT. Its translation is CSAPGVRLFF.

The table lists this clonotype with many counts. This chain joins TRBV3-1 and TRBJ1-2; no definite D call. There are 13 residues in the CDR3. Germline CDR1 and CDR2: LGHDT and YNNKEL (reference sequence). V was trimmed by 1 base and J by 7 bases, leaving 10 bases between them. The CDR3 here is CASSQGKGAGYTF. DNA for the CDR3: TGTGCCAGCAGCCAAGGAAAAGGCGCTGGCTACACCTTC.

V usage is TRBV7-9 and J usage is TRBJ1-1; 7 nucleotides match TRBD1. CDR1 is SEHNR and CDR2 is FQNEAQ in the germline V gene (reference sequence). Trimming at V came to 5 bases and at J to 1 base, leaving 13 bases not matched to a gene. The CDR3 contains 17 residues. CDR3 sequence reads: CASSPPWGRGENTEAFF. The CDR3 DNA sequence: TGTGCCAGCAGCCCCCCTTGGGGCAGGGGGGAGAACACTGAAGCTTTCTTT.

This clonotype was detected many times. The V gene is TRBV29-1, the J gene TRBJ2-5; tentative D call: TRBD1 (6 bases). V lost 4 bases and J 5 bases, leaving 20 bases between the germline ends. CDR3 size: 15 residues. Germline V gene data show CDR1 as SQVTM and CDR2 as ANQGSEA. CDR3 in amino acids: CSVALLAGARETQYF. The CDR3 DNA is TGCAGCGTTGCACTTTTGGCAGGGGCGAGGGAGACCCAGTACTTC.

The rearrangement joins TRBV25-1 to TRBJ1-1; D is undetermined. The CDR3 totals 13 residues. Per the germline V gene, CDR1 is MGHDK and CDR2 is SYGVNS. Trimming took 4 bases from V and 4 from J, leaving 10 bases between them. The chain's CDR3 is CASSGFGRTEAFF. As DNA, the CDR3 is TGTGCCAGCAGTGGGTTTGGGCGCACTGAAGCTTTCTTT.

At least ten counts were recorded for this clonotype. The rearrangement links TRBV7-8 to TRBJ1-1, with D perhaps TRBD1 (5 bases). The CDR3 has 15 amino acids. Germline CDR1 reads SGHVS; CDR2 reads FQNEAQ. Trimming took 0 bases from V and 3 from J, leaving 11 bases between them. The CDR3 DNA sequence: TGTGCCAGCAGCTTAGCTAGGAGCAGGGACACTGAAGCTTTCTTT. Translating it yields CASSLARSRDTEAFF. Together with reference TRBV7-8 and TRBJ1-1, the CDR3 gives the full variable domain: GAGVSQSPRYKVAKRGQDVALRCDPISGHVSLFWYQQALGQGPEFLTYFQNEAQLDKSGLPSDRFFAERPEGSVSTLKIQRTQQEDSAVYLCASSLARSRDTEAFFGQGTRLTVV.

V gene TRBV4-1 combines with J gene TRBJ1-5; D not certain. Germline V lookup: CDR1 MGHRA, CDR2 YSYEKL. The V end was cut by 0 bases, the J end by 6 bases, with 9 bases between. The CDR3 loop spans 14 amino acids. The DNA of the CDR3 is TGCGCCAGCAGCCAAGATTTGTTTACTCAGCCCCAGCATTTT. The encoded protein is CASSQDLFTQPQHF.

This clonotype came up a few times. The rearrangement joins TRBV7-9 to TRBJ1-4; 7 bases align to TRBD1. The V segment lost 5 bases and the J segment 6 bases; nucleotides outside the gene matches: 9. This CDR3 is 15 amino acids long. Germline-derived CDR1 and CDR2 are SEHNR and FQNEAQ (reference sequence). CDR3 nucleotide sequence: TGTGCCAGCAGCCCGCCGACAGGGACATATGAAAAACTGTTTTTT. This gives the protein CASSPPTGTYEKLFF.

Notes on this clonotype: This sequence is one base from a far larger clone and is likely a read error. The V call is TRBV6-9, the J call TRBJ2-7; a weak D match, TRBD1 (5 bases). The CDR3 loop spans 14 amino acids. The germline V gene has CDR1 MNHGY and CDR2 SVAAGI. As DNA, the CDR3 is TGTGCCAGCGGTTACTCAAGGGGATCCTACGAGCAGTACTTC. Translated, it gives CASGYSRGSYEQYF.

This clonotype was detected many times. This chain links TRBV7-8 with TRBJ1-1, with a weak D call TRBD1 (6 bases). Trimming left V 2 bases short and J 3 bases short, with 16 bases between. The CDR3 totals 16 residues. Per germline, CDR1 SGHVS and CDR2 FQNEAQ. As DNA, the CDR3 is TGTGCCAGCAGCTTAACAGGGTCGGGTCAGGACACTGAAGCTTTCTTT. This sequence encodes CASSLTGSGQDTEAFF.

The chain recombines TRBV6-1 with TRBJ2-1, with D maybe TRBD2 (5 bases). V lost 6 bases, J lost 6 bases, and 12 bases lay in between. The germline gives CDR1 MNHNS, CDR2 SASEGT. The CDR3 is 13 residues long. The CDR3 loop reads CASRPSGGNEQFF. The CDR3 DNA reads TGTGCCAGCAGGCCTAGTGGAGGCAATGAGCAGTTCTTC.

Ten or more counts support this clonotype. The chain has TRBV24-1 and TRBJ2-7; TRBD1 matches 8 bases. The CDR3 is made up of 15 amino acids. Germline V gives CDR1 KGHDR, CDR2 SFDVKD. With 0 bases clipped from V and 3 bases from J, the junction kept 3 bases outside the gene matches. The CDR3 loop reads CATSDLAGGIYEQYF. CDR3 nucleotide sequence: TGTGCCACCAGTGATTTGGCAGGGGGCATCTACGAGCAGTACTTC.

This clonotype turned up a few times. The rearrangement links TRBV30 to TRBJ2-7; D not resolved. The ends were cut back, 0 bases at V and 5 bases at J, with 8 bases in the middle. Per the germline V gene, CDR1 is GTSNPN and CDR2 is SVGIG (reference sequence). CDR3 length: 12 amino acids. In DNA, the CDR3 is TGTGCCTGGAGTGTACTAAACGACGAGCAGTACTTC. Translated, it gives CAWSVLNDEQYF.

The chain carries TRBV30 and TRBJ1-2, with 7 nucleotides matching TRBD1. CDR1 and CDR2 (germline): GTSNPN, SVGIG (reference sequence). J lost 2 bases, V lost 0 bases, and 3 bases had no gene match. The CDR3 extends over 14 amino acids. The CDR3 loop is CAWSVLGGNYGYTF. CDR3 nucleotides: TGTGCCTGGAGTGTACTAGGGGGCAACTATGGCTACACCTTC.

This clonotype has ten or more counts. The CDR3 DNA reads as TGTGCCAGCAGCCCAAGCGGGAGGGGAGAGACCCAGTACTTC. This encodes CASSPSGRGETQYF. The J gene is TRBJ2-5, the V gene TRBV6-1; TRBD2 matches at 10 bases. Germline CDR1 MNHNS, CDR2 SASEGT. The CDR3 runs 14 residues. J lost 4 bases, V lost 6 bases, and 5 bases had no gene match.

The rearrangement links TRBV11-1 to TRBJ2-7, with D perhaps matching TRBD2 (5 bases). This CDR3 contains 13 residues. CDR1 is SGHAT, CDR2 FQDESV, per germline (reference sequence). V lost 4 bases, J lost 6 bases, and 13 bases lay in between. The CDR3 bases are TGTGCCAGCAGCTCGGGCGGAGGCTTCGAGCAGTACTTC. Amino acid sequence: CASSSGGGFEQYF.

This sequence joins TRBV4-1 and TRBJ1-4; perhaps TRBD1 as D (5 bases). From germline, CDR1 is MGHRA and CDR2 YSYEKL. V gave up 0 bases and J gave up 13 bases, with 12 bases separating them. CDR3 size: 13 residues. CDR3 loop: CASSQDGDFGLFF. As DNA, the CDR3 is TGCGCCAGCAGCCAAGATGGGGACTTCGGACTGTTTTTT.

This clonotype was seen a few times. The V and J genes are TRBV3-1 and TRBJ1-1; D remains ambiguous. Trimming shortened V by 0 bases and J by 1 base, and 15 bases separated the two germline ends. This CDR3 comprises 17 residues. From germline, CDR1 is LGHDT and CDR2 YNNKEL (reference sequence). CDR3 loop: CASSQDGRGWENTEAFF. In DNA form, the CDR3 reads TGTGCCAGCAGCCAAGACGGCCGAGGATGGGAGAACACTGAAGCTTTCTTT. Based on the CDR3 plus reference TRBV3-1 and TRBJ1-1, the full variable domain is DTAVSQTPKYLVTQMGNDKSIKCEQNLGHDTMYWYKQDSKKFLKIMFSYNNKELIINETVPNRFSPKSPDKAHLNLHINSLELGDSAVYFCASSQDGRGWENTEAFFGQGTRLTVV.

The chain couples TRBV6-6 to TRBJ2-7, with D uncertain. With 0 bases removed from V and 6 bases from J, the gap between germline ends came to 9 bases. CDR1 is MNHNY, CDR2 SVGAGI, per germline (reference sequence). This CDR3 spans 13 amino acids. The CDR3 spells CASSYSRVPEQYF. The CDR3 coding sequence is TGTGCCAGCAGTTACTCGAGAGTCCCCGAGCAGTACTTC.